The 25 T cell receptor beta chains in this list originate from one sample, sequenced in a study of cytomegalovirus exposure and HLA in healthy donors. The PCR was carried out with 60 Vbeta primers and 13 Jbeta primers. Only in-frame clones appear in the TCRdb table, and some are missing; sequencing was by immunoSEQ multiplex PCR. The table lists around 130,000 clones, approximately 85% of them singletons. The sequenced material came from PBMCs. The receptors here all came from a woman aged 25-40 years in good health and CMV-seropositive.

This chain joins TRBV5-5 and TRBJ1-2; D is undetermined. V was pared by 5 bases and J by 6 bases, with 14 bases between. The CDR3 spans 13 residues. Per the germline V gene, CDR1 is SGHKS and CDR2 is YYEKEE (reference sequence). CDR3 in DNA: TGTGCCAGCAGGCGTCACGCTCCAAATGGCTACACCTTC. It codes for CASRRHAPNGYTF.

The chain uses TRBV5-1 and TRBJ2-1; TRBD2 aligns across 9 bases. Germline V gene data show CDR1 as SGHRS and CDR2 as YFSETQ. CDR3 length equals 15 residues. V was clipped by 4 bases and J by 9 bases; unmatched bases: 11. CDR3 DNA: TGCGCCAGCAGCCCTGGTAGCGGGGGCTATGTTGAGCAGTTCTTC. Its translation: CASSPGSGGYVEQFF.

The chain has TRBV28 and TRBJ2-1; TRBD2 matches at 9 bases. Germline CDR1 is MDHEN and CDR2 is SYDVKM. With 4 bases clipped from V and 7 bases from J, the junction kept 11 bases outside the gene matches. The CDR3 sequence is 16 residues long. CDR3 amino acids: CASSSPGASGENEQFF. The CDR3, as DNA: TGTGCCAGCAGTTCGCCAGGGGCTAGCGGGGAAAATGAGCAGTTCTTC.

A single count supports this clone. The chain has TRBV28 and TRBJ2-6, with D perhaps TRBD1 (6 bases). Trimming took 5 bases from V and 0 from J, leaving 23 bases between them. Germline V gene data show CDR1 as MDHEN and CDR2 as SYDVKM. This CDR3 contains 20 residues. The chain's CDR3 is CASSLPRQVSRLSGANVLTF. The CDR3 DNA reads as TGTGCCAGCAGTCTCCCTAGACAGGTATCCAGACTCTCTGGGGCCAACGTCCTGACTTTC. Full variable domain (rest looked up from reference TRBV28 and TRBJ2-6): DVKVTQSSRYLVKRTGEKVFLECVQDMDHENMFWYRQDPGLGLRLIYFSYDVKMKEKGDIPEGYSVSREKKERFSLILESASTNQTSMYLCASSLPRQVSRLSGANVLTFGAGSRLTVL.

This sequence joins TRBV6-1 and TRBJ2-7; D is unclear. The ends were cut back, 4 bases at V and 3 bases at J, with 7 bases in the middle. CDR3 length: 12 residues. CDR1 is MNHNS and CDR2 is SASEGT in the germline V gene. Here the CDR3 DNA reads TGTGCCAGCAGTGTGGCAGTCTACGAGCAGTACTTC. Translated, it gives CASSVAVYEQYF.

This clone has only one observation. J is TRBJ1-5 and V is TRBV19; no definite D call. CDR3 length: 14 amino acids. Germline V gives CDR1 LNHDA, CDR2 SQIVND (reference sequence). The ends were cut back, 3 bases at V and 7 bases at J, with 13 bases in the middle. CDR3 region: CASSIPGTRQPQHF. The CDR3 nucleotides are TGTGCCAGTAGTATCCCGGGAACCCGACAGCCCCAGCATTTT. The variable domain in full, completed from reference TRBV19 and TRBJ1-5, reads DGGITQSPKYLFRKEGQNVTLSCEQNLNHDAMYWYRQDPGQGLRLIYYSQIVNDFQKGDIAEGYSVSREKKESFPLTVTSAQKNPTAFYLCASSIPGTRQPQHFGDGTRLSIL.

The chain employs TRBV6-1 and TRBJ1-5; 7 bases line up with TRBD1. With V trimmed by 4 bases and J by 7 bases, 10 bases remained unmatched. The CDR3 consists of 15 residues. Germline CDR1 is MNHNS and CDR2 is SASEGT. The CDR3 DNA reads TGTGCCAGCAGTGGACACAGGGGAGGAGGACAGCCCCAGCATTTT. Translating it yields CASSGHRGGGQPQHF.

This clone was seen a few times. The chain has TRBV28 and TRBJ1-1; D might be TRBD1 (6 bases). Trimming took off 5 bases at V and 3 bases at J, with 16 bases between the two ends. CDR1 and CDR2 (germline): MDHEN, SYDVKM. The CDR3 length is 15 residues. DNA for the CDR3: TGTGCCAGCAGTCCCCCCGGGACAACCTACACTGAAGCTTTCTTT. It translates to CASSPPGTTYTEAFF.

This clone has a single count. The V gene is TRBV29-1, the J gene TRBJ2-2, with 10 bases fitting TRBD2. Germline V CDR1 and CDR2: SQVTM, ANQGSEA. This CDR3 region has 16 residues. The junction had 15 bases not matched to a gene; V was cut back by 7 bases and J by 7 bases. CDR3 in amino acids: CSAGASGRARVGELFF. In DNA form, the CDR3 reads TGCAGCGCCGGGGCCAGCGGGAGGGCCCGGGTCGGGGAGCTGTTTTTT.

The rearrangement uses TRBV11-2 and TRBJ2-5; perhaps TRBD2 as D (6 bases). Germline CDR1 is SGHAT and CDR2 is FQNNGV. Trimming removed 4 bases at V and 8 bases at J, with 14 bases between. The CDR3 runs to 13 residues. CDR3 nucleotide sequence: TGTGCCAGCAGCTGGGACTGGGCCGGCACCCAGTACTTC. Amino acids: CASSWDWAGTQYF.

Only a few counts were recorded for this clone. CDR3 sequence: CASRTPGATNEKLFF. DNA for the CDR3: TGTGCCAGCAGAACACCGGGAGCAACTAATGAAAAACTGTTTTTT. The rearrangement links TRBV28 to TRBJ1-4; no clear D gene. Trimming took 6 bases from V and 0 from J, leaving 11 bases between them. The CDR3 consists of 15 residues. CDR1 and CDR2 from the germline V gene are MDHEN and SYDVKM.

The chain is built from TRBV15 and TRBJ2-1, with 7 bases that match TRBD2. With 1 base clipped from V and 6 bases from J, the junction kept 3 bases outside the gene matches. Germline CDR1 reads LNHNV; CDR2 reads YYDKDF (reference sequence). The CDR3 contains 14 residues. The CDR3 DNA reads as TGTGCCACCAGCAGAGCCCGGACTAGCAATGAGCAGTTCTTC. Protein sequence: CATSRARTSNEQFF.

About this clone: The same CDR3 arises from other DNA sequences in this sample as well. The rearrangement joins TRBV5-1 to TRBJ2-7; 11 nucleotides agree with TRBD2. Germline CDR1 and CDR2: SGHRS and YFSETQ. The trim removed 5 bases at V and 4 bases at J, leaving 8 bases unmatched. The CDR3 covers 15 residues. As DNA, the CDR3 is TGCGCCAGCAGTTTGACTAGCGGGGTCTCGTACGAGCAGTACTTC. It is translated as CASSLTSGVSYEQYF.

The chain uses TRBV30 and TRBJ1-4; D ambiguous. Trimming took 7 bases from V and 4 from J, leaving 10 bases between them. The germline V gene has CDR1 GTSNPN and CDR2 SVGIG (reference sequence). The CDR3 consists of 12 residues. CDR3 in amino acids: CASDTVNEKLFF. In nucleotides, the CDR3 is TGTGCCTCCGACACGGTTAATGAAAAACTGTTTTTT.

V is TRBV27 and J is TRBJ1-4; 7 bases map to TRBD1. Germline CDR1 and CDR2: MNHEY and SMNVEV (reference sequence). J gave up 2 bases and V 2 bases, and 23 bases lay outside the gene matches. The CDR3 spans 22 residues. The CDR3 sequence is CASSLKWHQNRGSCGTNEKLFF. Here the CDR3 DNA reads TGTGCCAGCAGTTTAAAGTGGCACCAGAACAGGGGTAGTTGTGGCACTAATGAAAAACTGTTTTTT.

The rearrangement uses TRBV19 and TRBJ1-1; 9 bases match TRBD1. The CDR3 covers 14 residues. Germline CDR1 is LNHDA and CDR2 is SQIVND (reference sequence). V lost 7 bases and J lost 3; bases outside the gene matches: 6. This chain's CDR3 is CASNRGLDDTEAFF. CDR3 bases: TGTGCCAGTAACAGGGGGCTAGACGACACTGAAGCTTTCTTT.

The chain carries TRBV6-6 and TRBJ1-5; D unresolved. The CDR3 runs 14 residues. Deletions cut 4 bases from V and 3 bases from J, with 10 bases between. Germline CDR1 MNHNY, CDR2 SVGAGI (reference sequence). The CDR3 protein is CASSSGIDNQPQHF. Written as DNA, the CDR3 is TGTGCCAGCAGTTCAGGCATAGACAATCAGCCCCAGCATTTT.

This rearrangement joins TRBV30 to TRBJ2-7; D is unclear. The germline V and J ends were trimmed by 3 bases and 3 bases, with 12 bases remaining between them. The germline CDR1 and CDR2 sequences are GTSNPN and SVGIG (reference sequence). The CDR3 contains 13 residues. The CDR3: CAWRRLPDYEQYF. CDR3 in DNA: TGTGCCTGGAGGAGGCTTCCCGACTACGAGCAGTACTTC.

As DNA, the CDR3 is TGTGCCAGCAGTGAATTAGCGGAGCAGTACTTC. Residues: CASSELAEQYF. V usage is TRBV2 and J usage is TRBJ2-7; D possibly corresponds to TRBD2 (5 bases). Trimming stripped 2 bases from V and 7 bases from J, with 6 bases between. This CDR3 comprises 11 residues. CDR1 is SNHLY and CDR2 is FYNNEI in the germline V gene.

The CDR3 is CAISELGLAGDEQYF. The DNA for the CDR3 is TGTGCCATCAGTGAGTTGGGACTAGCGGGAGACGAGCAGTACTTC. The chain couples TRBV10-3 to TRBJ2-7, with 14 bases identical to TRBD2. The CDR3 extends over 15 amino acids. Germline values: CDR1 ENHRY, CDR2 SYGVKD. The ends lost 1 base at V and 5 bases at J; junction bases unmatched: 1.

V is TRBV7-2 and J is TRBJ2-5; TRBD2 matches 12 bases. There are 16 residues in the CDR3. CDR1 is SGHTA and CDR2 is FQGNSA in the germline V gene. The V segment lost 1 base and the J segment 5 bases; nucleotides outside the gene matches: 5. The CDR3 sequence: CASSLGGLAGGETQYF. The DNA of the CDR3 is TGTGCCAGCAGCTTAGGAGGGCTAGCGGGAGGGGAGACCCAGTACTTC.

Worth noting for this clone: The junction and the germline gene differ at one end; a read error may be behind it. The chain carries TRBV28 and TRBJ2-7; weak D call: TRBD2 (6 bases). The CDR3 sequence is 12 residues long. Germline CDR1 reads MDHEN; CDR2 reads SYDVKM. The DNA for the CDR3 is TGTGCCAGCAGTCTGCCCGGTGGGGGGAAGGGCTTC. Residues: CASSLPGGGKGF.

The chain uses TRBV9 and TRBJ1-3, with D perhaps TRBD1 (5 bases). The germline CDR1 and CDR2 sequences are SGDLS and YYNGEE. CDR3 length: 14 residues. V was pared by 2 bases and J by 2 bases, with 8 bases between. The CDR3 DNA reads as TGTGCCAGCAGCGTTCAGGGTACTGGAAACACCATATATTTT. It specifies CASSVQGTGNTIYF.

The chain couples TRBV28 to TRBJ1-5; maybe TRBD1 (6 bases). Germline CDR1 and CDR2: MDHEN and SYDVKM. The CDR3 is 16 amino acids. With 6 bases removed from V and 1 base from J, the gap between germline ends came to 16 bases. The CDR3 sequence: CASSARGAGSNQPQHF. Written as DNA, the CDR3 is TGTGCCAGCAGCGCCCGGGGGGCAGGGAGCAATCAGCCCCAGCATTTT.

V usage is TRBV11-2 and J usage is TRBJ1-2; weak D call: TRBD1 (5 bases). Trimming removed 3 bases at V and 3 bases at J, with 14 bases between. Germline V gene data show CDR1 as SGHAT and CDR2 as FQNNGV. The CDR3 is 15 residues long. CDR3 sequence reads: CASSLAGGGDYGYTF. The CDR3 DNA is TGTGCCAGCAGCTTGGCCGGGGGGGGTGACTATGGCTACACCTTC.